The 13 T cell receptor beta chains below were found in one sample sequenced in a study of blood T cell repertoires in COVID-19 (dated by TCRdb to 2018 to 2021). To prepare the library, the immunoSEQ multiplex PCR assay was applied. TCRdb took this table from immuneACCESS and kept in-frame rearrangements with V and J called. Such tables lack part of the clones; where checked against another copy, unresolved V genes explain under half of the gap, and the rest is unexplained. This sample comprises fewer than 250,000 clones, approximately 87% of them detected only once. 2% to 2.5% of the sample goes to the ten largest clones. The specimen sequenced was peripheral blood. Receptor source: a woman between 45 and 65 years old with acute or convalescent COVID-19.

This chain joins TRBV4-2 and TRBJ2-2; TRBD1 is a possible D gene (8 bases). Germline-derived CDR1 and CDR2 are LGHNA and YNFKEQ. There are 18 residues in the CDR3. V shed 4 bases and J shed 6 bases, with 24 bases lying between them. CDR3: CASSPSGGGQGRAGELFF. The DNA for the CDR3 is TGTGCCAGCAGCCCTTCGGGGGGAGGACAGGGAAGAGCCGGGGAGCTGTTTTTT.

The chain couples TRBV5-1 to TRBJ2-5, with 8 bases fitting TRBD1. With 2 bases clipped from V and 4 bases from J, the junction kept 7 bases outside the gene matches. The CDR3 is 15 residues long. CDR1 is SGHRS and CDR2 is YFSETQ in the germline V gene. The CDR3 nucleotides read TGCGCCAGCAGCTTTGGGCAGGGGGCTCTAGAGACCCAGTACTTC. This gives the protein CASSFGQGALETQYF.

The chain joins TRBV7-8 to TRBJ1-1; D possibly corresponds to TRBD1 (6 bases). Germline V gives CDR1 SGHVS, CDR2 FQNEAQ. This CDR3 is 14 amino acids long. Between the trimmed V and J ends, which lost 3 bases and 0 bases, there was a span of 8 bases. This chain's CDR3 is CASSFPGVNTEAFF. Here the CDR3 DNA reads TGTGCCAGCAGCTTCCCAGGGGTGAACACTGAAGCTTTCTTT.

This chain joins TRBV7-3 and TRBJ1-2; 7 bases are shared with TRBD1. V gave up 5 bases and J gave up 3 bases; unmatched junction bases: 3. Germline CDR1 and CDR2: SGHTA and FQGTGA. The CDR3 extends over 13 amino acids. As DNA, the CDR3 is TGTGCCAGCAGCCCCGGGACAGACTATGGCTACACCTTC. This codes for CASSPGTDYGYTF.

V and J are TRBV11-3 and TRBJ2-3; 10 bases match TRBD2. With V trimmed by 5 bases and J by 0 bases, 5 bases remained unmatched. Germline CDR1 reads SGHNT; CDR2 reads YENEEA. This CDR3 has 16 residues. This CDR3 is CASSQGTSASTDTQYF. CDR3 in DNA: TGTGCCAGCAGCCAGGGGACTAGCGCTAGCACAGATACGCAGTATTTT.

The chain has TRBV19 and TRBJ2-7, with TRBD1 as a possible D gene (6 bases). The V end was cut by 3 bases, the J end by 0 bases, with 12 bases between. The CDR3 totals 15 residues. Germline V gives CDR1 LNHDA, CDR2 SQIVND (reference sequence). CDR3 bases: TGTGCCAGTAGTATTCTCGTGGACAGCTCCTACGAGCAGTACTTC. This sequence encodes CASSILVDSSYEQYF.

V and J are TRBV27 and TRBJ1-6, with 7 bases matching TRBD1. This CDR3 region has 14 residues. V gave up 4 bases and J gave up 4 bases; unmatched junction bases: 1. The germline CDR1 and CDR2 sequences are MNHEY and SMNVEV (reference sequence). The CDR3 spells CASSSGQYNSPLHF. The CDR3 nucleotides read TGTGCCAGCAGTTCGGGACAGTATAATTCACCCCTCCACTTT.

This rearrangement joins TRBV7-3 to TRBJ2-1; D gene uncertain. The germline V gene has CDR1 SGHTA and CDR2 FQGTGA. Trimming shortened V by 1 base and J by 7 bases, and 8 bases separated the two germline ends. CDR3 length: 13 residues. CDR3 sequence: CASSLSSANEQFF. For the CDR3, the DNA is TGTGCCAGCAGCTTAAGCTCCGCGAATGAGCAGTTCTTC.

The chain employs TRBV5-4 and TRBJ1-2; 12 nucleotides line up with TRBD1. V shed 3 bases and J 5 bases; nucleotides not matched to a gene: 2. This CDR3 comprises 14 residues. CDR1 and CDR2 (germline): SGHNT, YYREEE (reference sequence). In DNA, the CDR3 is TGTGCCAGCAGCTCGGGACAGGGGGCATATGGCTACACCTTC. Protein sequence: CASSSGQGAYGYTF.

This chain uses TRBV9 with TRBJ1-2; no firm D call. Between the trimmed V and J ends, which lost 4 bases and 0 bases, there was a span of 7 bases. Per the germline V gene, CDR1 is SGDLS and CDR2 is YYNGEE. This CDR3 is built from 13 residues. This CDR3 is CASSRETNYGYTF. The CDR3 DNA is TGTGCCAGCAGCCGGGAAACTAACTATGGCTACACCTTC.

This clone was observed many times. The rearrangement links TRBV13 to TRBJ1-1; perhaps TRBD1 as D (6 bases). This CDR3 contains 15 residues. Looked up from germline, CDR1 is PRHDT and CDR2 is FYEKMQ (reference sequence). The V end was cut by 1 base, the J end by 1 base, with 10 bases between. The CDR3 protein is CASSLDQGQNTEAFF. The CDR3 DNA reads TGTGCCAGCAGCTTAGATCAGGGACAGAACACTGAAGCTTTCTTT. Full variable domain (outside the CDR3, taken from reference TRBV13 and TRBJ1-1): AAGVIQSPRHLIKEKRETATLKCYPIPRHDTVYWYQQGPGQDPQFLISFYEKMQSDKGSIPDRFSAQQFSDYHSELNMSSLELGDSALYFCASSLDQGQNTEAFFGQGTRLTVV.

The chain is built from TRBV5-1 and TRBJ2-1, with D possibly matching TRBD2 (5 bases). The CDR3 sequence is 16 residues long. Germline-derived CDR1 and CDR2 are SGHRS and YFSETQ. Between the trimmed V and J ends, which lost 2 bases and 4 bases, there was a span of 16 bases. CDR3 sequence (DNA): TGCGCCAGCAGCTTAAGCCCAGCGGAACAATACAATGAGCAGTTCTTC. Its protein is CASSLSPAEQYNEQFF.

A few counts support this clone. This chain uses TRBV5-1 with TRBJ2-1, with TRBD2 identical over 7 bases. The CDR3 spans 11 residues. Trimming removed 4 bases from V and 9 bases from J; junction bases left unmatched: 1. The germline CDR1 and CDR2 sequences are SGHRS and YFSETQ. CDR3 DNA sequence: TGCGCCAGCAGCCCGGGGGGTGAGCAGTTCTTC. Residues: CASSPGGEQFF.